This is a list of T cell receptor beta chains from one sample in a study of cytomegalovirus exposure and HLA in healthy donors. TCRdb's table, derived via immunoSEQ multiplex PCR, lists solely in-frame clones and lacks some. The table lists 130,000 to 150,000 clones, 80% to 90% of them singletons, with just under 8% in the top ten. The source material was PBMCs. The receptors were sampled from a young woman in good health and CMV-seropositive. Each CDR3 is given with its conserved first and last residue. A D gene is named only where the DNA matches it firmly. Only part of the rows carry a size: once, few, many, or a class if the clone is expanded.

TRBJ1-1 | TRBV5-6 | . | . | TGTGCCAGCAGCCAGAACAGGGAACCTGAAGCTTTCTTT | CASSQNREPEAFF
TRBJ2-7 | TRBV11-3 | . | . | TGTGCCAGCAGCGCGGGGACTCCAAAAAGCGAGCAGTACTTC | CASSAGTPKSEQYF
TRBJ1-2 | TRBV19 | . | TRBD1 | TGTGCCAGTACCGGGACAGGGTATCAGGGCTACACCTTC | CASTGTGYQGYTF
TRBJ1-3 | TRBV5-4 | . | . | TGTGCCAGCACCAACGGGGTCTCTGGAAACACCATATATTTT | CASTNGVSGNTIYF
TRBJ1-5 | TRBV15 | . | . | TGTGCCACCACCTGGGGGGGGCGAGGAGGTCAGCCCCAGCATTTT | CATTWGGRGGQPQHF
TRBJ1-2 | TRBV2 | . | TRBD1 | TGTGCCAGCAGTAAACCCACAGGGGAAGATGGCTACACCTTC | CASSKPTGEDGYTF
TRBJ2-1 | TRBV29-1 | . | . | TGCAGCGCCACCGCAGGGGAGGGCTACAATGAGCAGTTCTTC | CSATAGEGYNEQFF
TRBJ2-7 | TRBV28 | . | TRBD1 | TGTGCCAGCAGTCCAACCCTGTTCGTTTTCTCGGGACAGGGGGCCATCGAGCAGTACTTC | CASSPTLFVFSGQGAIEQYF
TRBJ1-3 | TRBV29-1 | . | . | TGCAGCGTTGATTCGGCAGGCTCTGGAAACACCATATATTTT | CSVDSAGSGNTIYF
TRBJ2-1 | TRBV7-9 | . | TRBD1 | TGTGCCAGCATGCTGACAGGGAGCTCCTACAATGAGCAGTTCTTC | CASMLTGSSYNEQFF
TRBJ2-7 | TRBV11-2 | . | TRBD2 | TGTGCCAGCAGCCTGACTAGCTCCCAGTACTTC | CASSLTSSQYF
TRBJ1-1 | TRBV4-3 | . | . | TGCGCCAGCAGCCAAGCGCTCCGGGAAACTGAAGCTTTCTTT | CASSQALRETEAFF
TRBJ1-6 | TRBV6-1 | . | . | TGTGCCAGCAGTGAATGGGGGGGATTTGGGTCACCCCTCCACTTT | CASSEWGGFGSPLHF
TRBJ1-5 | TRBV7-6 | few | . | TGTGCCAGCAGCTCAGCCCTTGATCAGCCCCAGCATTTT | CASSSALDQPQHF
TRBJ2-1 | TRBV9 | . | . | TGTGCCAGCAGCGACGGGATCATCAATGAGCAGTTCTTC | CASSDGIINEQFF
TRBJ1-5 | TRBV5-5 | once | . | TGTGCCAGCAGCTTGTTCGGCGGGCAGCCCCAGCATTTT | CASSLFGGQPQHF
TRBJ1-1 | TRBV7-3 | . | . | TGTGCCAGCAGCTTACAGGGGTCGGTCACTGAAGCTTTCTTT | CASSLQGSVTEAFF
TRBJ2-7 | TRBV7-3 | few | TRBD2 | TGTGCCAGCAGCTTAGGGGAGGCGGGGGGCCCCTACGAGCAGTACTTC | CASSLGEAGGPYEQYF
TRBJ2-7 | TRBV21-1 | . | . | TGTGCCAGCAGCAAAGAGGGAGCCTACGAGCAGTACTTC | CASSKEGAYEQYF
TRBJ2-1 | TRBV30 | . | . | TGTGCCTGGAGTGGGGGGCGAAATGAGCAGTTCTTC | CAWSGGRNEQFF
TRBJ1-4 | TRBV21-1 | . | . | TGTGCCAGCAGCCATGACAGGAATGAAAAACTGTTTTTT | CASSHDRNEKLFF
TRBJ2-5 | TRBV28 | . | . | TGTGCCAGCAGTGAGAGGCAAAAGACCCAGTACTTC | CASSERQKTQYF
TRBJ2-6 | TRBV7-9 | once | TRBD1 | TGTGCCAGCAGCCCAGGGGGTCGGGGGGCCAACGTCCTGACTTTC | CASSPGGRGANVLTF
TRBJ1-1 | TRBV5-1 | . | TRBD1 | TGCGCCAGCAGCTCGGGAACTCAGGGGGCAAACACTGAAGCTTTCTTT | CASSSGTQGANTEAFF
TRBJ2-7 | TRBV28 | . | . | TGTGCCAGCAGAAGATCCGGGATCTCCTACGAGCAGTACTTC | CASRRSGISYEQYF
TRBJ2-7 | TRBV27 | . | . | TGTGCCAGCAGTTTGGGGGGGGCTTATCTCCACTACGAGCAGTACTTC | CASSLGGAYLHYEQYF
TRBJ2-7 | TRBV5-4 | . | . | TGTGCCAGCAGCTTCTTAGGAGTAGCGTACGAGCAGTACTTC | CASSFLGVAYEQYF
TRBJ2-2 | TRBV2 | . | TRBD2 | TGTGCCAGCATCCGACAGATAGCGGGAGTTTCGTCCGGGGAGCTGTTTTTT | CASIRQIAGVSSGELFF
TRBJ1-3 | TRBV7-6 | . | TRBD1 | TGTGCCAGCAGCTTTGGACAGGGGGGAAACACCATATATTTT | CASSFGQGGNTIYF
TRBJ1-5 | TRBV27 | . | . | TGTGCCAGCAGTGCGGCAGGGAGGTATCAGCCCCAGCATTTT | CASSAAGRYQPQHF
TRBJ2-7 | TRBV5-8 | . | . | TGTGCCAGCAGCTTTGGGGCAGGGCCCTACGAGCAGTACTTC | CASSFGAGPYEQYF
TRBJ2-7 | TRBV5-5 | few | TRBD2 | TGTGCCAGCAGCTGGCCTAGCGGGGCCTACGAGCAGTACTTC | CASSWPSGAYEQYF
TRBJ1-2 | TRBV5-1 | . | TRBD1 | TGCGCCAGCAGCTTGGCCACTCTGCCCCAGACAGGGATTTATGGCTACACCTTC | CASSLATLPQTGIYGYTF
TRBJ2-2 | TRBV5-4 | few | . | TGTGCCAGCAGCTTGGGGAGCAGCTCGGGGGACGGGGAGCTGTTTTTT | CASSLGSSSGDGELFF
TRBJ1-1 | TRBV7-9 | once | . | TGTGCCAGCAGCTTCGAGCCTACAGGCCAAGCTTTCTTT | CASSFEPTGQAFF
TRBJ2-1 | TRBV5-6 | . | TRBD2 | TGTGCCAGCAGCTTGGCGGGGAGCGGGGGGCTGAATGAGCAGTTCTTC | CASSLAGSGGLNEQFF
TRBJ1-2 | TRBV9 | . | TRBD1 | TGTGCCAGCAGCGTAGATGTGACAGGGTCTCGGGGCTACACCTTC | CASSVDVTGSRGYTF
TRBJ2-1 | TRBV15 | . | TRBD2 | TGTGCCACCAGGCAGGTTAGGCGGGAGGGCCCCTCCTACAATGAGCAGTTCTTC | CATRQVRREGPSYNEQFF
TRBJ1-1 | TRBV29-1 | . | TRBD1 | TGCAGCGTGGAGTCAGGGGGCACTGAAGCTTTCTTT | CSVESGGTEAFF
TRBJ1-6 | TRBV5-1 | . | . | TGCGCCAGCAGCTTGGAGCAGGGAACACCCCTCCACTTT | CASSLEQGTPLHF
TRBJ1-2 | TRBV29-1 | . | . | TGCAGCGTTGAAATCCGGGGTGATTGGTTTGGCTACACCTTC | CSVEIRGDWFGYTF
TRBJ1-4 | TRBV6-5 | . | . | TGTGCCACCAAACAGGGCTTGAATGAAAAACTGTTTTTT | CATKQGLNEKLFF
TRBJ1-2 | TRBV2 | once | TRBD1 | TGTGCCAGCAGCCGGGACAGGGGGGGCTACACCTTC | CASSRDRGGYTF
TRBJ2-1 | TRBV7-8 | . | TRBD2 | TGTGCCAGCAGCTCGCCGGGACTAGCGGGGAGCTACTCGCTCTTC | CASSSPGLAGSYSLF
TRBJ1-1 | TRBV30 | once | . | TGTGCCTGGAGTACTAAAAGGGGGAAGCCTGAAGCTTTCTTT | CAWSTKRGKPEAFF
TRBJ1-1 | TRBV11-2 | once | TRBD1 | TGTGCCAGCAGCTTCGACAGGGTACGAGCTTTCTTT | CASSFDRVRAFF
TRBJ2-1 | TRBV7-9 | . | . | TGTGCCAGCAGCTTAGTGCCCGGCGGTAATGAGCAGTTCTTC | CASSLVPGGNEQFF
TRBJ2-2 | TRBV30 | . | . | TGTGCCTGGAGTGTAGGGACACACACCGGGGAGCTGTTTTTT | CAWSVGTHTGELFF
TRBJ2-6 | TRBV28 | . | . | TGTGCCAGCAGTTTTCTCTATACTGGGGCCAACGTCCTGACTTTC | CASSFLYTGANVLTF
TRBJ1-2 | TRBV5-5 | . | TRBD1 | TGTGCCAGCAGCCGTATAAGACAGGGAGACTATGGCTACACCTTC | CASSRIRQGDYGYTF
TRBJ1-3 | TRBV28 | . | TRBD1 | TGTGCCAGCAGTCGGGACAGTCTCTCTGGAAACACCATATATTTT | CASSRDSLSGNTIYF
TRBJ2-2 | TRBV5-6 | . | TRBD1 | TGTGCCAGCAGCCCCGGCCTGGGACAGGGTGACGGGGAGCTGTTTTTT | CASSPGLGQGDGELFF
TRBJ1-1 | TRBV5-1 | . | TRBD1 | TGCGCCAGCAGCCCTGGACAGGGGGCGCAAGATGAAGCTTTCTTT | CASSPGQGAQDEAFF
TRBJ2-5 | TRBV13 | . | TRBD1 | TGTGCCAGCAGCACCCGGACAGGGAGAGAGACCCAGTACTTC | CASSTRTGRETQYF
TRBJ2-1 | TRBV5-1 | once | TRBD2 | TGCGCCAGCAGCGAAACTCCTAGCGGGGTGAGGAATGAGCAGTTCTTC | CASSETPSGVRNEQFF
TRBJ1-6 | TRBV15 | . | TRBD1 | TGTGCCACCACCGACAGGGCGCCCTATAATTCACCTCTCCACTTT | CATTDRAPYNSPLHF
TRBJ1-1 | TRBV5-6 | . | . | TGTGCCAGCAGCTTGGATAATGATTGGGACAATAAAAACACTGAAGCTTTCTTT | CASSLDNDWDNKNTEAFF